Presented here are 10 T cell receptor beta chains from one specimen sequenced in a study of Graves' ophthalmopathy and Graves' hyperthyroidism. TCR beta CDR3 amplification used RNA transcripts. RT-PCR was first run with HTBI primers, then multiplex PCR in a second round. TCRdb re-called the multiplex PCR reads through MiXCR, storing one row per CDR3 protein. Altogether 500,000 to 600,000 distinct CDR3 sequences are present, 35% to 45% being singletons, with the ten largest covering about 4.2%. Specimen: peripheral blood or thyroid tissue (not recorded which). Every receptor here comes from an adult man with Graves' hyperthyroidism.

This clonotype turned up a few times. The chain couples TRBV5-4 to TRBJ2-5, with TRBD2 matching over 14 bases. There are 16 residues in the CDR3. The V gene end was trimmed by 4 bases and the J gene end by 6 bases; junction bases not matched to a gene: 8. Germline CDR1 and CDR2: SGHNT and YYREEE (reference sequence). The DNA for the CDR3 is TGTGCCAGCAGCGATAGACTAGCGGGGGGGCCAAAGACCCAGTACTTC. It specifies CASSDRLAGGPKTQYF.

With respect to this clonotype: Just one base apart from a much larger clone, this may be a read error. Given the absence of the conserved phenylalanine or tryptophan at the CDR3 end, a read error is likely. The chain is built from TRBV7-8 and TRBJ1-1; possible D gene TRBD1, 6 bases. Trimming took 3 bases from V and 0 from J, leaving 11 bases between them. The germline V gene has CDR1 SGHVS and CDR2 FQNEAQ. The CDR3 is made up of 15 amino acids. This CDR3 is CASSFPGTMNTEAFL. Here the CDR3 DNA reads TGTGCCAGCAGCTTCCCCGGGACAATGAACACTGAAGCTTTCCTT.

This clonotype showed up just a few times. The rearrangement links TRBV6-5 to TRBJ1-6; D is undetermined. This CDR3 is 15 amino acids long. Trimming took off 9 bases at V and 10 bases at J, with 22 bases between the two ends. Germline lookup yields CDR1 MNHEY and CDR2 SVGAGI. CDR3 residues: CASKTAGSRGSPLHF. CDR3 DNA sequence: TGTGCCAGTAAAACGGCGGGATCCAGAGGCTCACCCCTCCACTTT.

The rearrangement uses TRBV7-2 and TRBJ2-5, with D uncertain. The germline gives CDR1 SGHTA, CDR2 FQGNSA. CDR3 size: 14 residues. Trimming took off 2 bases at V and 2 bases at J, with 9 bases between the two ends. Written as DNA, the CDR3 is TGTGCCAGCAGCTTATGGGCCGGGCAAGAGACCCAGTACTTC. Its protein is CASSLWAGQETQYF.

The rearrangement uses TRBV7-9 and TRBJ2-5; D possibly corresponds to TRBD1 (6 bases). Germline values: CDR1 SEHNR, CDR2 FQNEAQ (reference sequence). The CDR3 extends over 13 amino acids. Deletions cut 2 bases from V and 5 bases from J, with 9 bases between. As DNA, the CDR3 is TGTGCCAGCAGCTTATCCCAGGGGGAGACCCAGTACTTC. Translated, it gives CASSLSQGETQYF. The full variable domain, in which reference TRBV7-9 and TRBJ2-5 provide the parts outside the CDR3, is DTGVSQNPRHKITKRGQNVTFRCDPISEHNRLYWYRQTLGQGPEFLTYFQNEAQLEKSRLLSDRFSAERPKGSFSTLEIQRTEQGDSAMYLCASSLSQGETQYFGPGTRLLVL.

This clonotype was detected many times. The gene calls are TRBV19 and TRBJ1-1, with D maybe TRBD1 (5 bases). The ends were cut back, 5 bases at V and 0 bases at J, with 16 bases in the middle. The CDR3 totals 16 residues. Germline V gives CDR1 LNHDA, CDR2 SQIVND (reference sequence). The CDR3 region has the DNA TGTGCCAGTAGTTCAGTTCTTGTAGGGGTGAACACTGAAGCTTTCTTT. The encoded protein is CASSSVLVGVNTEAFF.

This clonotype was detected a few times. The rearrangement links TRBV20-1 to TRBJ2-7; weak D call: TRBD2 (5 bases). V was pared by 6 bases and J by 0 bases, with 21 bases between. The CDR3 loop spans 16 amino acids. Germline-derived CDR1 and CDR2 are DFQATT and SNEGSKA (reference sequence). CDR3: CSAPPLEGLSSYEQYF. The CDR3 coding sequence is TGCAGTGCCCCGCCACTAGAAGGTCTGAGCTCCTACGAGCAGTACTTC.

This clonotype was picked up many times. The rearrangement links TRBV2 to TRBJ1-5; 7 bases agree with TRBD1. This CDR3 has 16 amino acids. Trimming cost V 7 bases and J 0 bases; bases outside gene matches: 9. Germline CDR1 reads SNHLY; CDR2 reads FYNNEI. The CDR3 protein is CASTRDRTTSNQPQHF. The CDR3, as DNA: TGTGCCAGCACTAGGGACAGAACTACTAGCAATCAGCCCCAGCATTTT.

V and J are TRBV7-9 and TRBJ1-3; possible D gene TRBD1, 5 bases. The CDR3 is 16 amino acids. The germline V gene encodes CDR1 SEHNR and CDR2 FQNEAQ (reference sequence). Trimming took off 4 bases at V and 0 bases at J, with 13 bases between the two ends. CDR3 DNA sequence: TGTGCCAGCAGCTCCGACTGGGACGCCTCTGGAAACACCATATATTTT. Translation: CASSSDWDASGNTIYF. Using reference TRBV7-9 and TRBJ1-3 for the parts outside the CDR3, the full variable domain is DTGVSQNPRHKITKRGQNVTFRCDPISEHNRLYWYRQTLGQGPEFLTYFQNEAQLEKSRLLSDRFSAERPKGSFSTLEIQRTEQGDSAMYLCASSSDWDASGNTIYFGEGSWLTVV.

The rearrangement joins TRBV29-1 to TRBJ1-2; D is ambiguous. The CDR3 runs to 12 residues. Trimming shortened V by 8 bases and J by 5 bases, and 15 bases separated the two germline ends. Per germline, CDR1 SQVTM and CDR2 ANQGSEA. The CDR3 spells CSSLFSSYGYTF. CDR3 DNA sequence: TGCAGCAGTTTATTCTCGTCTTATGGCTACACCTTC.